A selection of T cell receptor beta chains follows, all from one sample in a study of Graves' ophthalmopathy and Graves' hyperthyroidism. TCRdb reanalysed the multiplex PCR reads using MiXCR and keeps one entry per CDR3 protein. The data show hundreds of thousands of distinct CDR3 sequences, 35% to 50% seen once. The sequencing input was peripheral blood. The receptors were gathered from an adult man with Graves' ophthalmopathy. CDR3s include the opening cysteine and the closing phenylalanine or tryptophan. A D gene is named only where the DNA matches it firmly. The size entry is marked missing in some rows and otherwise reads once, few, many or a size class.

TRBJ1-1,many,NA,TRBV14,CASSQGVNTEAFF,TGTGCCAGCAGCCAAGGGGTGAACACTGAAGCTTTCTTT
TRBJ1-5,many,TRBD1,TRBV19,CASSRMGRGNQPQHF,TGTGCCAGTAGTAGGATGGGCAGGGGGAATCAGCCCCAGCATTTT
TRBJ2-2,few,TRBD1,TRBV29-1,CSAGTGSSGELFF,TGCAGCGCCGGGACAGGGTCGTCCGGGGAGCTGTTTTTT
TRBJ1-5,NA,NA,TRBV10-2,CASSEDLDGNQPQHF,TGTGCCAGCAGTGAAGATTTGGATGGCAATCAGCCCCAGCATTTT
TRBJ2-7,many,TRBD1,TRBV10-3,CAISGQGNSYEQYF,TGTGCCATCAGCGGACAGGGGAATTCCTACGAGCAGTACTTC
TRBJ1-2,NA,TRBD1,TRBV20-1,CSATRQGAKGYTF,TGCAGTGCTACACGACAGGGGGCGAAGGGCTACACCTTC
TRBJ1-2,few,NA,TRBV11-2,CASNHPGKVYGYTF,TGTGCCAGCAACCACCCGGGGAAGGTCTATGGCTACACCTTC
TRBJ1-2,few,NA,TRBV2,CASSESPRANYGYTF,TGTGCCAGCAGTGAAAGCCCGCGCGCTAACTATGGCTACACCTTC
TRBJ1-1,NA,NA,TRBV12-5,CASGLGRNTEAFF,TGTGCTAGTGGTTTGGGCAGAAACACTGAAGCTTTCTTT
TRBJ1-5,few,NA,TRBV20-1,CSAQTAAVGPQHF,TGCAGTGCCCAGACGGCGGCGGTGGGGCCCCAGCATTTT
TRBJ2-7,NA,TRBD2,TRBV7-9,CASSPETTSGRREQYF,TGTGCCAGCAGCCCCGAGACGACTAGCGGGAGGAGAGAGCAGTACTTC
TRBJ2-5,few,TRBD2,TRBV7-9,CASSLEGTTRETQYF,TGTGCCAGCAGCTTAGAAGGGACTACTCGGGAGACCCAGTACTTC
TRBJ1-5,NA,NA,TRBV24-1,CATSDQANNQPQHF,TGTGCCACCAGCGACCAGGCAAACAATCAGCCCCAGCATTTT
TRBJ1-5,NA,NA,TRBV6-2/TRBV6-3,CASSYYSGRAKTQHF,TGTGCCAGCAGTTACTATAGCGGGAGAGCGAAGACCCAGCATTTT
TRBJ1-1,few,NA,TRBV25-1,CASSLGYRTEAFF,TGTGCCAGCAGCCTCGGTTACCGCACTGAAGCTTTCTTT
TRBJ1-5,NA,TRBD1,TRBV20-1,CSARVRGSNQPQHF,TGCAGTGCTAGAGTCAGGGGGTCAAATCAGCCCCAGCATTTT
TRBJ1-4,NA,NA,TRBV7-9,CASSLDGRATNEKLFF,TGTGCCAGCAGCTTAGACGGCAGGGCAACTAATGAAAAACTGTTTTTT
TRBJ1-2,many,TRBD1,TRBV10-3,CASGTGAYGYTF,TGTGCCAGCGGGACAGGGGCCTATGGCTACACCTTC
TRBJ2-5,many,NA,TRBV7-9,CASSETMTQYF,TGTGCCAGCAGCGAAACCATGACCCAGTACTTC
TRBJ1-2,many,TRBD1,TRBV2,CAPRGRDYGYTF,TGTGCCCCCAGGGGGAGAGACTATGGCTACACCTTC